Listed here are 24 T cell receptor beta chains from one sample, sequenced in a study of OX40 agonist ivuxolimab in advanced cancers. Repertoires were generated with immunoSEQ multiplex PCR, while TCRdb's copy carries only in-frame clones and drops some. The profile shows roughly 82,000 clones, approximately 87% of them singletons. The source material was CD4+ or CD8+ T cells sorted from blood, sampled in a trial of the OX40 agonist ivuxolimab. These receptor sequences come from an adult with an advanced solid tumor such as melanoma, head and neck, liver or kidney cancer.

The V gene is TRBV5-8, the J gene TRBJ2-7; 7 nucleotides align to TRBD2. The CDR3 covers 16 residues. V trimming: 4 bases; J trimming: 1 base; junction bases outside the gene matches: 11. Germline V gene data show CDR1 as SGHTS and CDR2 as YDEGEE. The CDR3 region has the DNA TGTGCCAGCAGCCAGAGGCGAGCGGGGACGTCCTACGAGCAGTACTTC. Translated, it gives CASSQRRAGTSYEQYF.

The CDR3 loop is CASSLGQTGQSSYNSPLHF. CDR3 DNA sequence: TGCGCCAGCAGCTTGGGCCAAACGGGACAGAGCTCCTATAATTCACCCCTCCACTTT. The chain couples TRBV5-1 to TRBJ1-6, with 7 bases lining up with TRBD1. Trimming removed 0 bases from V and 0 bases from J; junction bases left unmatched: 9. The CDR3 consists of 19 residues. The germline gives CDR1 SGHRS, CDR2 YFSETQ.

The chain links TRBV7-3 to TRBJ2-1; 12 bases agree with TRBD2. This CDR3 is built from 18 residues. Germline V lookup: CDR1 SGHTA, CDR2 FQGTGA. Germline trimming cut 5 bases from V and 8 bases from J; bases unmatched to any gene: 16. CDR3: CASSPALAGGQGGHEQFF. The CDR3 DNA reads as TGTGCCAGCAGCCCGGCCCTAGCGGGGGGGCAGGGTGGCCATGAGCAGTTCTTC.

This chain joins TRBV7-9 and TRBJ1-4; 8 positions match TRBD1. V lost 5 bases and J lost 8; bases outside the gene matches: 7. The CDR3 is 14 residues long. CDR1 is SEHNR, CDR2 FQNEAQ, per germline (reference sequence). The CDR3 DNA is TGTGCCAGCAGCCTTATTACAGGGGGAGAAAAACTGTTTTTT. Amino acids: CASSLITGGEKLFF.

This CDR3 reads CASSQELAPYEQYF. The CDR3 region has the DNA TGCGCCAGCAGCCAAGAGTTGGCACCCTACGAGCAGTACTTC. The chain couples TRBV4-1 to TRBJ2-7; D gene uncertain. Trimming cost V 0 bases and J 2 bases, with 8 bases left between them. This CDR3 is built from 14 residues. Germline V lookup: CDR1 MGHRA, CDR2 YSYEKL.

The genes are TRBV5-6 and TRBJ1-1, with D unclear. CDR1 is SGHDT and CDR2 is YYEEEE in the germline V gene. Trimming took 4 bases from V and 0 from J, leaving 7 bases between them. The CDR3 spans 13 residues. The chain's CDR3 is CASSMAMNTEAFF. The CDR3, as DNA: TGTGCCAGCAGCATGGCAATGAACACTGAAGCTTTCTTT.

The chain recombines TRBV4-2 with TRBJ2-1; the match to TRBD2 covers 8 bases. The trim removed 0 bases at V and 10 bases at J, leaving 5 bases unmatched. This CDR3 has 14 residues. CDR1 is LGHNA, CDR2 YNFKEQ, per germline. The CDR3 bases are TGTGCCAGCAGCCAAGATTTGGCTAGCGGGGAGCAGTTCTTC. Amino acids: CASSQDLASGEQFF.

The chain recombines TRBV4-1 with TRBJ1-2; D gene ambiguous. The germline CDR1 and CDR2 sequences are MGHRA and YSYEKL. This CDR3 spans 18 amino acids. Between the trimmed V and J ends, which lost 3 bases and 0 bases, there was a span of 20 bases. CDR3 sequence (DNA): TGCGCCAGCAGCCAGTCTCCTTCGCCAGGCGGTACTAACTATGGCTACACCTTC. Residues: CASSQSPSPGGTNYGYTF.

The chain has TRBV9 and TRBJ2-3; the D is unclear. Germline V gene sequence: CDR1 SGDLS, CDR2 YYNGEE. The ends were cut back, 0 bases at V and 4 bases at J, with 9 bases in the middle. The CDR3 has 14 amino acids. CDR3 bases: TGTGCCAGCAGCGTAGTGGTGGATTCAGATACGCAGTATTTT. It codes for CASSVVVDSDTQYF.

This clone was counted only a few times. V gene TRBV6-5 combines with J gene TRBJ2-5; D may be TRBD1 or TRBD2 (6 bases each). Trimming left V 7 bases short and J 3 bases short, with 15 bases between. Germline CDR1 is MNHEY and CDR2 is SVGAGI. This CDR3 is 14 amino acids long. The CDR3 is CASNTQGGEETQYF. CDR3 bases: TGTGCCAGCAACACACAGGGAGGCGAAGAGACCCAGTACTTC.

This sequence joins TRBV19 and TRBJ2-3, with unresolved D. The V gene lost 1 base and the J gene lost 4 bases, with 9 bases spanning the gap. The CDR3 contains 14 residues. Germline loops: CDR1 LNHDA, CDR2 SQIVND (reference sequence). CDR3 amino acids: CASSIGSAPDTQYF. CDR3 sequence (DNA): TGTGCCAGTAGTATAGGATCGGCGCCAGATACGCAGTATTTT.

This chain uses TRBV2 with TRBJ2-7; TRBD2 matches at 12 bases. Trimming cost V 8 bases and J 6 bases; bases outside gene matches: 5. The CDR3 has 13 amino acids. Germline V gives CDR1 SNHLY, CDR2 FYNNEI. As DNA, the CDR3 is TGTGCCAGCGACGGGACTAGCGGGCTCGAGCAGTACTTC. Protein: CASDGTSGLEQYF.

There are a few counts of this clone. The rearrangement uses TRBV7-3 and TRBJ2-7; 7 bases align to TRBD1. With 4 bases clipped from V and 6 bases from J, the junction kept 6 bases outside the gene matches. Germline loops: CDR1 SGHTA, CDR2 FQGTGA. The CDR3 spans 13 residues. The CDR3 here is CASSSRQGGEQYF. The DNA of the CDR3 is TGTGCCAGCAGCTCCCGACAGGGCGGCGAGCAGTACTTC.

This chain uses TRBV9 with TRBJ1-5, with a weak D call TRBD1 (6 bases). V was pared by 4 bases and J by 0 bases, with 8 bases between. Per germline, CDR1 SGDLS and CDR2 YYNGEE. CDR3 length: 14 residues. In DNA, the CDR3 is TGTGCCAGCAGCAAGGGGGTTAGCAATCAGCCCCAGCATTTT. Its translation: CASSKGVSNQPQHF.

This sequence joins TRBV7-9 and TRBJ1-5; 7 nucleotides align to TRBD1. Germline loops: CDR1 SEHNR, CDR2 FQNEAQ (reference sequence). Losses at the gene ends were 10 bases for V and 7 bases for J; bases not matched to a gene: 10. The CDR3 sequence is 13 residues long. This chain's CDR3 is CATTGEGWQPQHF. CDR3 nucleotides: TGTGCCACCACAGGGGAAGGTTGGCAGCCCCAGCATTTT.

Only a few counts were recorded for this clone. The chain uses TRBV6-1 and TRBJ2-3; D remains unclear. V was clipped by 6 bases and J by 0 bases, with 4 bases between them. The CDR3 contains 12 residues. The V gene's germline CDR1 is MNHNS and CDR2 SASEGT. CDR3: CASRPSTDTQYF. The DNA of the CDR3 is TGTGCCAGCAGACCTAGCACAGATACGCAGTATTTT.

As DNA, the CDR3 is TGTGCCAGCAGCTTCCCCCTGGGGACTAGCCGCAATGAGCAGTTCTTC. Protein sequence: CASSFPLGTSRNEQFF. V and J are TRBV5-4 and TRBJ2-1; 9 bases fit TRBD2. V lost 2 bases and J lost 6; bases outside the gene matches: 9. The CDR3 is made up of 16 amino acids. CDR1 is SGHNT and CDR2 is YYREEE in the germline V gene (reference sequence). Together with reference TRBV5-4 and TRBJ2-1, the CDR3 gives the full variable domain: ETGVTQSPTHLIKTRGQQVTLRCSSQSGHNTVSWYQQALGQGPQFIFQYYREEENGRGNFPPRFSGLQFPNYSSELNVNALELDDSALYLCASSFPLGTSRNEQFFGPGTRLTVL.

V and J are TRBV7-6 and TRBJ2-6, with no clear D. This CDR3 has 18 residues. V gave up 5 bases and J gave up 5 bases, with 22 bases separating them. Germline CDR1 reads SGHVS; CDR2 reads FNYEAQ. CDR3 in amino acids: CASSVVLISQSRANVLTF. In DNA, the CDR3 is TGTGCCAGCAGCGTTGTCTTGATCTCACAAAGTCGGGCCAACGTCCTGACTTTC.

A few counts support this clone. V usage is TRBV18 and J usage is TRBJ2-2; the D is unclear. The CDR3 is made up of 13 amino acids. The V gene lost 3 bases and the J gene lost 1 base, with 3 bases spanning the gap. The germline V gene encodes CDR1 KGHSH and CDR2 LQKENI. CDR3 nucleotide sequence: TGTGCCAGCTCACCGGTGAACACCGGGGAGCTGTTTTTT. Protein sequence: CASSPVNTGELFF.

This clone turned up a few times. CDR3 sequence (DNA): TGTGCCAGCAGGGCAGGGGGCAGCTACGAGCAGTACTTC. Its protein product is CASRAGGSYEQYF. The chain uses TRBV6-5 and TRBJ2-7, with 8 bases lining up with TRBD1. Trimming cost V 6 bases and J 3 bases; bases outside gene matches: 4. The CDR3 contains 13 residues. The germline CDR1 and CDR2 sequences are MNHEY and SVGAGI.

The V and J genes are TRBV11-2 and TRBJ2-3; no clear D. CDR1 SGHAT and CDR2 FQNNGV come from the germline V gene. The CDR3 is 14 residues long. Deletions cut 2 bases from V and 1 base from J, with 7 bases between. The DNA for the CDR3 is TGTGCCAGCAGCTTATGGATCGGCACAGATACGCAGTATTTT. Its translation is CASSLWIGTDTQYF.

The chain carries TRBV25-1 and TRBJ2-2; D call uncertain. Germline CDR1 is MGHDK and CDR2 is SYGVNS. The ends were cut back, 2 bases at V and 3 bases at J, with 7 bases in the middle. The CDR3 is 14 residues long. DNA for the CDR3: TGTGCCAGCAGTGAAATTGGGCACACCGGGGAGCTGTTTTTT. It encodes CASSEIGHTGELFF.

This clone was recorded only once. DNA for the CDR3: TGTGCCAGTAGTGCCGGCGGCGTGGGTTCAGGACAGCCCCAGCATTTT. This gives the protein CASSAGGVGSGQPQHF. The chain couples TRBV19 to TRBJ1-5; D not resolved. With 5 bases removed from V and 7 bases from J, the gap between germline ends came to 21 bases. CDR3 length: 16 residues. In germline, CDR1 is LNHDA, CDR2 SQIVND (reference sequence).

The V call is TRBV7-2, the J call TRBJ1-5; D gene uncertain. Germline V CDR1 and CDR2: SGHTA, FQGNSA. The CDR3 extends over 15 amino acids. The ends were cut back, 5 bases at V and 3 bases at J, with 14 bases in the middle. Here the CDR3 reads CASSPPGGYNQPQHF. CDR3 bases: TGTGCCAGCAGCCCTCCGGGAGGCTACAATCAGCCCCAGCATTTT.